The present T cell receptor (beta chain) was sequenced within a study of blood T cell repertoires in COVID-19. Study as a whole: Samples representing acute and convalescent COVID-19 were sourced from the United States, Italy and Spain. T cells, B-cell-depleted T cells, or PBMCs supplied cDNA or gDNA.

The CDR3 covers 15 residues. Germline-derived CDR1 and CDR2 are SGHTA and FQGNSA. Trimming removed 1 base from V and 4 bases from J; junction bases left unmatched: 6. TCRdb keeps only in-frame clones here, not all; method: immunoSEQ multiplex PCR. The sample contains 20,000 to 30,000 clones, about 76% of which appear only once. This sequence was found in a man at least 80 years old with active or convalescent COVID-19. What was sequenced was peripheral blood. This rearrangement joins TRBV7-2 to TRBJ2-7, with 8 bases that match TRBD2. The CDR3, as DNA: TGTGCCAGCAGCTTAGGAACGGGAGGGCATTACGAGCAGTACTTC. This translates into CASSLGTGGHYEQYF.